Each of the 11 T cell receptor beta chains below was sequenced from the same sample in a study of Ad26.COV2.S vaccination and SARS-CoV-2 variants. Indicated treatment: 15 to 20 received Ad26.COV2.S at low or high dose, single or two shots; 5 received placebo; per-sample allocation not given. Sampling happened 63 days after the first vaccine or placebo injection. The data were produced by immunoSEQ multiplex PCR, yet TCRdb's version contains in-frame clones alone and is incomplete. The top ten clones hold around 5.8% of a sample with about 350,000 clones, 88% of them seen once. This specimen consisted of peripheral blood, obtained in a trial of Ad26.COV2.S vaccine versus placebo. Every receptor here comes from a person aged 18-60 years who received the Ad26.COV2.S COVID-19 vaccine or a placebo.

The chain uses TRBV19 and TRBJ2-2, with D tentatively TRBD2 (6 bases). The V end lost 10 bases, the J end lost 0 bases, and 18 bases lay between the germline ends. The CDR3 totals 16 residues. The V gene's germline CDR1 is LNHDA and CDR2 SQIVND (reference sequence). The CDR3 spells CATRGGGNTNTGELFF. CDR3 sequence (DNA): TGTGCCACCAGAGGTGGAGGGAACACGAACACCGGGGAGCTGTTTTTT.

With respect to this clone: Germline and junction disagree at one end, which may indicate a read error. DNA of the CDR3: TGTGCCAGCACTTACCAGGGGGCTGGGGCCAACGTCCTGACTTTC. Translation gives CASTYQGAGANVLTF. J is TRBJ2-6 and V is TRBV6-2 or TRBV6-3; 7 nucleotides line up with TRBD1. Looked up from germline, CDR1 is MNHEY and CDR2 is SVGEGT. This CDR3 region has 15 residues.

The chain uses TRBV27 and TRBJ1-1, with D perhaps matching TRBD1 (5 bases). V was clipped by 5 bases and J by 5 bases, with 18 bases between them. The CDR3 has 15 amino acids. Germline V gene data show CDR1 as MNHEY and CDR2 as SMNVEV (reference sequence). The CDR3 here is CASSRDGRGRTEAFF. As DNA, the CDR3 is TGTGCCAGCAGTCGAGATGGTCGGGGACGGACTGAAGCTTTCTTT.

This chain links TRBV7-2 with TRBJ1-1; 9 nucleotides match TRBD1. The V and J ends lost 5 bases and 4 bases, in that order; junction bases with no gene match: 8. The CDR3 extends over 15 amino acids. Germline CDR1 SGHTA, CDR2 FQGNSA. The CDR3 sequence is CASSPNRDRATEAFF. The CDR3 nucleotides read TGTGCCAGCAGCCCCAACCGGGACAGGGCCACTGAAGCTTTCTTT.

This clone has a single count. The V gene is TRBV7-6, the J gene TRBJ2-7; D tentatively fits TRBD1 or TRBD2 (5 bases each). The V gene's germline CDR1 is SGHVS and CDR2 FNYEAQ. V shed 5 bases and J shed 3 bases, with 14 bases lying between them. The CDR3 consists of 14 residues. The CDR3 region has the DNA TGTGCCAGCAGCCATTCGGGACGGTACTACGAGCAGTACTTC. As protein: CASSHSGRYYEQYF.

The chain is built from TRBV29-1 and TRBJ2-3, with D tentatively TRBD1 (6 bases). The V gene's germline CDR1 is SQVTM and CDR2 ANQGSEA. V was pared by 4 bases and J by 3 bases, with 17 bases between. The CDR3 is 15 amino acids. Here the CDR3 reads CSVGGHPQGTDTQYF. The CDR3 DNA sequence: TGCAGCGTTGGGGGGCACCCTCAAGGGACAGATACGCAGTATTTT.

The chain uses TRBV11-2 and TRBJ1-1; D possibly corresponds to TRBD1 (6 bases). Germline V lookup: CDR1 SGHAT, CDR2 FQNNGV. V was pared by 7 bases and J by 5 bases, with 17 bases between. The CDR3 contains 14 residues. This chain's CDR3 is CASTQGPRGTEAFF. The CDR3, as DNA: TGTGCCAGCACCCAGGGACCCAGGGGAACTGAAGCTTTCTTT.

The chain couples TRBV29-1 to TRBJ1-1, with D possibly matching TRBD1 (6 bases). This CDR3 has 13 residues. CDR1 SQVTM and CDR2 ANQGSEA come from the germline V gene. The CDR3 coding sequence is TGCGGCTACCCTATAGGGGGTGACACTGAAGCTTTCTTT. Its translation: CGYPIGGDTEAFF.

The chain joins TRBV4-1 to TRBJ2-1, with 7 bases fitting TRBD1. Germline V gene data show CDR1 as MGHRA and CDR2 as YSYEKL. CDR3 length: 17 amino acids. The trim removed 0 bases at V and 6 bases at J, leaving 11 bases unmatched. CDR3 DNA: TGCGCCAGCAGCCAAGATTTTCAGGTTGGGACAGTCAATGAGCAGTTCTTC. It encodes CASSQDFQVGTVNEQFF.

J is TRBJ2-7 and V is TRBV7-9; 10 bases map to TRBD1. This CDR3 region has 14 residues. Trimming took 8 bases from V and 5 from J; bases not matched to a gene: 9. Germline V gene data show CDR1 as SEHNR and CDR2 as FQNEAQ (reference sequence). CDR3 sequence reads: CASCQDRGINEQYF. In nucleotides, the CDR3 is TGTGCCAGCTGTCAGGACAGGGGGATAAACGAGCAGTACTTC.

The chain links TRBV5-1 to TRBJ1-4, with 9 bases matching TRBD1. This CDR3 comprises 14 residues. In germline, CDR1 is SGHRS, CDR2 YFSETQ. Trimming removed 7 bases from V and 8 bases from J; junction bases left unmatched: 9. The CDR3: CASGSTGQGEKLFF. The CDR3 DNA sequence: TGCGCCAGCGGATCAACGGGACAGGGAGAAAAACTGTTTTTT.